This paragraph covers one T cell receptor (beta chain) sequence. CD45RO negativity and positive selection for CCR7 defined naive CD8 cells, a population that excluded terminally differentiated effector memory CD45RA+ cells. The data originate from a study of shared clonotypes between healthy human individuals. Data came from immunoSEQ multiplex PCR; TCRdb stores just in-frame clones and leaves some out. The data show 750,000 to 1,000,000 clones, nearly 95% seen once. V was clipped by 6 bases and J by 0 bases, with 12 bases between them. Germline V gives CDR1 MNHEY, CDR2 SMNVEV (reference sequence). CDR3 length: 15 amino acids.

V and J are TRBV27 and TRBJ2-1; TRBD2 is a possible D gene (6 bases). The clonotype was recovered from a man aged 30 to 45 in good health. Sequencing was done on a sample of naive CD8+ T cells sorted from blood. DNA of the CDR3: TGTGCCAGCAGAGGAGCTAGCGCCTCCTACAATGAGCAGTTCTTC. It codes for CASRGASASYNEQFF.